This TCR beta chain was observed in a study of T cells in Graves' hyperthyroidism and ophthalmopathy. The investigators amplified TCR beta CDR3 regions from RNA transcripts. First-round RT-PCR of the TCR CDR3 relied on the HTBI primer set. TCRdb re-analysed the multiplex PCR reads in MiXCR, keeping a single row per CDR3 protein. The sample holds under 250,000 distinct CDR3 sequences, approximately 25% seen once. Deletions cut 2 bases from V and 5 bases from J, with 10 bases between. This CDR3 region has 13 residues. Germline V gene sequence: CDR1 SGHKS, CDR2 YYEKEE (reference sequence). In this sample, this clonotype turned up many times. Its cognate antigen is unknown. Study outcomes and limitations: Before onset, by a median of approximately 6.8 months, the model predicted ophthalmopathy. Stable hyperthyroidism was separated from ophthalmopathy by a model based on 13 V-J features.

The sequenced material came from blood. The J gene is TRBJ1-1, the V gene TRBV5-5; D ambiguous. The TCR was taken from a woman between 40 and 55 years old with Graves' ophthalmopathy. This CDR3 is CASSFNTGTEAFF. The CDR3, as DNA: TGTGCCAGCAGCTTTAATACTGGGACTGAAGCTTTCTTT.